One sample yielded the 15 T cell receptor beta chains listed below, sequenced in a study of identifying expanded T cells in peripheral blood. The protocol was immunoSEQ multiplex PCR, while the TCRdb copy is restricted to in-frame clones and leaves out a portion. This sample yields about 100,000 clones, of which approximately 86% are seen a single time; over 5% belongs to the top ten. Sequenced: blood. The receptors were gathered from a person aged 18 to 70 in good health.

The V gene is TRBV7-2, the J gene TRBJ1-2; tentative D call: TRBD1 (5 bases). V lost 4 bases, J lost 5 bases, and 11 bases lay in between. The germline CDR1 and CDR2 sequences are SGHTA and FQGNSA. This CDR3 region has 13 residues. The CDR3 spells CASSSLGLYGYTF. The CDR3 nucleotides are TGTGCCAGCAGCTCCCTGGGACTATATGGCTACACCTTC.

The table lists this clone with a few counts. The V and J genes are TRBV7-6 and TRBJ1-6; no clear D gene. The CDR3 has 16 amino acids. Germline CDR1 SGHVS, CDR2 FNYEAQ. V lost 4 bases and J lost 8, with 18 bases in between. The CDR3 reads CASSSNREFLHSPLHF. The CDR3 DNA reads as TGTGCCAGCAGCTCCAACCGGGAATTTTTGCATTCACCCCTCCACTTT.

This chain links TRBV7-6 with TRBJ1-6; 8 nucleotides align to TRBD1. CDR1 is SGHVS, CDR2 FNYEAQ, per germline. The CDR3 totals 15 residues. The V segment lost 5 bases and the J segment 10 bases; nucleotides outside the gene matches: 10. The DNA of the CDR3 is TGTGCCAGCAGCCGGCACCAGGACAGGGCGTCACCCCTCCACTTT. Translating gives CASSRHQDRASPLHF.

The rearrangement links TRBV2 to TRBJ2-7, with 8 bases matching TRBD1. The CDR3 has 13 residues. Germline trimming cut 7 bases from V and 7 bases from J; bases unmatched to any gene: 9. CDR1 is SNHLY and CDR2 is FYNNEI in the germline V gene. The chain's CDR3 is CASNPGQGPEQYF. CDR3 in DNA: TGTGCCAGCAACCCCGGACAGGGTCCGGAGCAGTACTTC.

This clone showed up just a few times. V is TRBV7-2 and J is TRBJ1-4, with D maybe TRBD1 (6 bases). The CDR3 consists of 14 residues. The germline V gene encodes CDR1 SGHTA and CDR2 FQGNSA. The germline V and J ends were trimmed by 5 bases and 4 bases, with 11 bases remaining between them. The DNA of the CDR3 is TGTGCCAGCAGCCGACAGGCCTTTAATGAAAAACTGTTTTTT. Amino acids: CASSRQAFNEKLFF.

The CDR3 protein is CASSSGSDTQYF. Written as DNA, the CDR3 is TGTGCCAGCAGTAGCGGGTCAGATACGCAGTATTTT. The chain recombines TRBV7-3 with TRBJ2-3; 7 nucleotides match TRBD2. The V and J ends lost 6 bases and 4 bases, in that order; junction bases with no gene match: 1. The CDR3 length is 12 residues. CDR1 SGHTA and CDR2 FQGTGA come from the germline V gene.

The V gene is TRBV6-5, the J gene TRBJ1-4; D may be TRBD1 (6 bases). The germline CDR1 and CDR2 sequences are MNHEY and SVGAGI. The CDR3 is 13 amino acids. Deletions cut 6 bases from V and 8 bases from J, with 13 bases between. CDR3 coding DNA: TGTGCCAGCAGCAGGGGCGAGGGGGAAAAACTGTTTTTT. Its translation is CASSRGEGEKLFF.

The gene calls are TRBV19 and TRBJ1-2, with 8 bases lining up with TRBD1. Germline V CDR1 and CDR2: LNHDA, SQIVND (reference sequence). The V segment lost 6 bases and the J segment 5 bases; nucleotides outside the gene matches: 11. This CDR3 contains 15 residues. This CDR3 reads CASRNRGYGGYGYTF. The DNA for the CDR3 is TGTGCCAGTAGGAACAGGGGGTATGGAGGGTATGGCTACACCTTC.

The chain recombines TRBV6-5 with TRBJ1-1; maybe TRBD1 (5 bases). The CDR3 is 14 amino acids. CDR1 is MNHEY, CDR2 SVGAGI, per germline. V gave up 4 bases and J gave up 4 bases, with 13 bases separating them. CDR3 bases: TGTGCCAGCAGTTCCAGCTCTGGGGGCACTGAAGCTTTCTTT. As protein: CASSSSSGGTEAFF.

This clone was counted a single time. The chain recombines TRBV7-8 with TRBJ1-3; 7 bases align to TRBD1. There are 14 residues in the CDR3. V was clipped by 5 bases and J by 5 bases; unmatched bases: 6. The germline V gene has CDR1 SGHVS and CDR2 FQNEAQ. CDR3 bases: TGTGCCAGCAGCCGTAGACAGGGTAGAAACACCATATATTTT. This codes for CASSRRQGRNTIYF.

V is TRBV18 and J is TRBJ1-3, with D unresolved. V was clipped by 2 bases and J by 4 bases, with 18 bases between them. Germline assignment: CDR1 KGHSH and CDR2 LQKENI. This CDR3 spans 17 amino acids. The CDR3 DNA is TGTGCCAGCTCACCATCGCTTCCCGCGAGGGTGGGAAACACCATATATTTT. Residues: CASSPSLPARVGNTIYF.

CDR3 nucleotide sequence: TGTGCCAGCAGTTACTCTTCCCCCGGCGAGCAGTACTTC. Amino acids: CASSYSSPGEQYF. V gene TRBV6-6 combines with J gene TRBJ2-7, with unresolved D. The CDR3 runs 13 residues. Between the trimmed V and J ends, which lost 0 bases and 6 bases, there was a span of 9 bases. Germline CDR1 and CDR2: MNHNY and SVGAGI (reference sequence).

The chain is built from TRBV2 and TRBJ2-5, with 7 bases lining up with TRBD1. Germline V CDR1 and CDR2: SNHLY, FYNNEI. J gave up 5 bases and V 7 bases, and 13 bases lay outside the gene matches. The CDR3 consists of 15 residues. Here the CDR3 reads CASTRQGRRDETQYF. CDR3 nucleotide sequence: TGTGCCAGCACTAGACAGGGCAGACGGGACGAGACCCAGTACTTC.

CDR3 in DNA: TGTGCCAGTAGGTCTTACAGTCCAATGAGAGGGTACGAAAAACTGTTTTTT. Its translation is CASRSYSPMRGYEKLFF. The chain couples TRBV19 to TRBJ1-4; no clear D. Germline-derived CDR1 and CDR2 are LNHDA and SQIVND (reference sequence). The CDR3 has 17 amino acids. V lost 6 bases, J lost 8 bases, and 25 bases lay in between.

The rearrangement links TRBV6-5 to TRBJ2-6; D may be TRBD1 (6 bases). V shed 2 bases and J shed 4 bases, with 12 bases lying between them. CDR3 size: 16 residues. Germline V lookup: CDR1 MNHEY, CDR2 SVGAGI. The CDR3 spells CASSYPTGLGANVLTF. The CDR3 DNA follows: TGTGCCAGCAGTTACCCTACAGGGCTGGGGGCCAACGTCCTGACTTTC.